This T cell receptor (beta chain) was sequenced for a study of blood T cells in healthy people across ages. Overall study context: About one barcoded beta molecule per two T cells was the capture yield of template switching. Whole-study findings and limits: Changes seen in expanded clonotypes were possibly confounded by donor CMV status left unknown.

This clonotype occurred a few times. Its antigen is still unknown. CDR1 is SQVTM, CDR2 ANQGSEA, per germline. V was trimmed by 5 bases and J by 6 bases, leaving 13 bases between them. The CDR3 spans 12 residues. Total RNA was extracted at no less than 6 micrograms per sample. PCR was performed a second time for roughly 7 to 11 cycles using a sample-barcoded 5' primer and a J-beta primer mix. TCRdb redid the calling of the 5' RACE reads with MiXCR, one entry per CDR3 protein. Seen here are more than 900,000 distinct CDR3 sequences, under 30% observed once, and the top ten hold around 0.7%. This sample also belongs to another study, concerning T cells of mothers and their children.

The receptor comes from a girl aged 2 to 9 in good health. V gene TRBV29-1 combines with J gene TRBJ1-1, with D possibly matching TRBD1 (6 bases). The source material was blood. CDR3 loop: CSVPSTGPEAFF. DNA of the CDR3: TGCAGCGTTCCTTCGACAGGCCCTGAAGCTTTCTTT. The entire variable domain, with the rest obtained from reference TRBV29-1 and TRBJ1-1, is as follows: SAVISQKPSRDICQRGTSLTIQCQVDSQVTMMFWYRQQPGQSLTLIATANQGSEATYESGFVIDKFPISRPNLTFSTLTVSNMSPEDSSIYLCSVPSTGPEAFFGQGTRLTVV.